Sequencing of this T cell receptor beta chain was carried out in a study of blood T cell repertoires in COVID-19. Overall study context: Sites in the United States, Italy and Spain provided acute and convalescent COVID-19 samples.

Clones were sequenced by immunoSEQ multiplex PCR, and TCRdb holds only the in-frame ones, with some missing. The repertoire has around 330,000 clones, approximately 90% of them found once; the top ten carry 8.5% to 10%. Those enrolled, adults aged roughly 18 to 89 years, came from around 25 US areas. The TCR originated in a woman in her late teens or twenties who had recovered from COVID-19. Material: PBMCs or T cells enriched from blood (not recorded which).

CDR3 bases: TGTGCCAGCAGTGTGGACAGATACAATGAGCAGTTCTTC. Translated: CASSVDRYNEQFF. The chain links TRBV28 to TRBJ2-1, with a possible D match to TRBD1 (6 bases). The CDR3 totals 13 residues. Between the trimmed V and J ends, which lost 5 bases and 4 bases, there was a span of 9 bases. The germline CDR1 and CDR2 sequences are MDHEN and SYDVKM.